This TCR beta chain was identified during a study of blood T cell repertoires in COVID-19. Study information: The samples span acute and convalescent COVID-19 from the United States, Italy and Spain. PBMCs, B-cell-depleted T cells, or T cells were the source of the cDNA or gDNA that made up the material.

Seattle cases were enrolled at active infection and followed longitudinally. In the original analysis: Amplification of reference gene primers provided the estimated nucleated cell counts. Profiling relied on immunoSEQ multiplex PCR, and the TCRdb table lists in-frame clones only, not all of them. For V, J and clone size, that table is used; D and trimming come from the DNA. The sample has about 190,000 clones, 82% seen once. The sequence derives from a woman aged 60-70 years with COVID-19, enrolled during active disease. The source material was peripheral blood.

The CDR3 here is CASSQQNRGLNSPLHF. The CDR3 DNA follows: TGTGCCAGCAGCCAACAAAACAGGGGCCTTAATTCACCCCTCCACTTT. This chain uses TRBV4-2 with TRBJ1-6, with 7 nucleotides matching TRBD1. The J segment lost 6 bases and the V segment lost 2 bases, leaving 7 bases of the junction unmatched. The CDR3 loop spans 16 amino acids. Germline lookup yields CDR1 LGHNA and CDR2 YNFKEQ.